The 11 T cell receptor beta chains in this list originate from one sample, sequenced in a study of blood T cell repertoires in COVID-19. Method: immunoSEQ multiplex PCR; TCRdb's copy keeps in-frame clones and lacks some. This table holds 200,000 to 250,000 clones, 75% to 85% found once. Sequencing was done on a sample of peripheral blood. The source is a woman at least 80 years old with COVID-19, enrolled during active disease.

The DNA of the CDR3 is TGTGCCAGCAGCGTAGGTCAGGGGACAGGGGGCGGCTATGGCTACACCTTC. Its protein product is CASSVGQGTGGGYGYTF. V usage is TRBV9 and J usage is TRBJ1-2; 12 nucleotides align to TRBD1. CDR1 and CDR2 from the germline V gene are SGDLS and YYNGEE. The trim removed 0 bases at V and 4 bases at J, leaving 7 bases unmatched. CDR3 length: 17 amino acids.

The chain combines TRBV30 with TRBJ1-1; D remains ambiguous. The CDR3 length is 14 residues. In germline, CDR1 is GTSNPN, CDR2 SVGIG (reference sequence). V was pared by 0 bases and J by 0 bases, with 8 bases between. CDR3 amino acids: CAWSVGSMNTEAFF. In DNA, the CDR3 is TGTGCCTGGAGTGTGGGGAGTATGAACACTGAAGCTTTCTTT.

The chain is built from TRBV19 and TRBJ1-1, with TRBD1 as a possible D gene (6 bases). This CDR3 has 14 amino acids. V dropped 9 bases and J dropped 6 bases, with 20 bases sitting between them. Germline CDR1 and CDR2: LNHDA and SQIVND (reference sequence). Written as DNA, the CDR3 is TGTGCCAGCCCGGCCCCAGGGGCTAGTTCTGAAGCTTTCTTT. It yields the protein CASPAPGASSEAFF. The whole variable domain, filled in from reference TRBV19 and TRBJ1-1, reads DGGITQSPKYLFRKEGQNVTLSCEQNLNHDAMYWYRQDPGQGLRLIYYSQIVNDFQKGDIAEGYSVSREKKESFPLTVTSAQKNPTAFYLCASPAPGASSEAFFGQGTRLTVV.

This rearrangement joins TRBV10-3 to TRBJ2-1; 14 nucleotides align to TRBD2. V lost 2 bases, J lost 8 bases, and 5 bases stayed unmatched. Germline V gene data show CDR1 as ENHRY and CDR2 as SYGVKD. CDR3 length: 16 residues. The CDR3 coding sequence is TGTGCCATCAGTGAGGGGACTAGCGGGAGTGGGGATGAGCAGTTCTTC. Translation: CAISEGTSGSGDEQFF.

J is TRBJ2-5 and V is TRBV2, with D possibly TRBD1 on 5 matching bases. This CDR3 is 12 amino acids long. V was shortened by 7 bases and J by 7 bases, with 13 bases between the two germline ends. Germline CDR1 reads SNHLY; CDR2 reads FYNNEI. The CDR3 DNA reads TGTGCCAGCACCCTGACAGTTACGACCCAGTACTTC. This gives the protein CASTLTVTTQYF. Filled out from reference TRBV2 and TRBJ2-5, the complete variable domain reads EPEVTQTPSHQVTQMGQEVILRCVPISNHLYFYWYRQILGQKVEFLVSFYNNEISEKSEIFDDQFSVERPDGSNFTLKIRSTKLEDSAMYFCASTLTVTTQYFGPGTRLLVL.

This chain connects TRBV27 to TRBJ1-2; weak D call: TRBD1 (5 bases). The germline gives CDR1 MNHEY, CDR2 SMNVEV (reference sequence). The CDR3 runs to 13 residues. The ends were cut back, 10 bases at V and 4 bases at J, with 16 bases in the middle. As DNA, the CDR3 is TGTGCCACCGGGGAGGGGAATAGCTATGGCTACACCTTC. It encodes CATGEGNSYGYTF.

CDR3 nucleotides: TGTGCCAGCACCAGGACTAGCGGCCAAGAGACCCAGTACTTC. Residues: CASTRTSGQETQYF. V and J are TRBV7-2 and TRBJ2-5; 10 bases map to TRBD2. V gave up 7 bases and J gave up 1 base; unmatched junction bases: 3. The germline V gene encodes CDR1 SGHTA and CDR2 FQGNSA. The CDR3 is 14 amino acids.

The V and J genes are TRBV6-5 and TRBJ2-4; 10 nucleotides match TRBD1. This CDR3 contains 14 residues. The germline V gene encodes CDR1 MNHEY and CDR2 SVGAGI. V lost 6 bases, J lost 1 base, and 0 bases stayed unmatched. CDR3 DNA sequence: TGTGCCAGCAGGGGACAGGGGGCCAAAAACATTCAGTACTTC. The encoded protein is CASRGQGAKNIQYF.

This clone has only one observation. The rearrangement links TRBV27 to TRBJ1-2; TRBD1 is a possible D gene (5 bases). This CDR3 comprises 13 residues. CDR1 is MNHEY, CDR2 SMNVEV, per germline (reference sequence). V was clipped by 5 bases and J by 4 bases, with 11 bases between them. As DNA, the CDR3 is TGTGCCAGCAGTCAGGGTGTTGGCTATGGCTACACCTTC. It is translated as CASSQGVGYGYTF.

The DNA for the CDR3 is TGTGCCTGGAGTGTGGGGACAGGTGAAAAACTGTTTTTT. This encodes CAWSVGTGEKLFF. This chain connects TRBV30 to TRBJ1-4; 8 bases agree with TRBD1. The length of the CDR3 is 13 residues. After removal of 0 bases from V and 7 bases from J, the junction contained 1 base not matched to a gene. CDR1 is GTSNPN and CDR2 is SVGIG in the germline V gene (reference sequence).

The chain has TRBV2 and TRBJ1-2; possibly TRBD1 for D (5 bases). The germline V gene encodes CDR1 SNHLY and CDR2 FYNNEI. Trimming left V 3 bases short and J 1 base short, with 6 bases between. The CDR3 sequence is 13 residues long. CDR3 nucleotide sequence: TGTGCCAGCAGTGATACAGGTAACTATGGCTACACCTTC. This encodes CASSDTGNYGYTF.